These T cell receptor beta chains were read from a single sample in a study of cytomegalovirus exposure and HLA in healthy donors. Profiled with immunoSEQ multiplex PCR; TCRdb holds only in-frame clones, not every one. The sample carries approximately 150,000 clones, 70% to 80% recorded once. The sequenced sample was PBMCs. The origin of the receptors is a man between 35 and 55 years old in good health and CMV-seronegative. CDR3s include the opening cysteine and the closing phenylalanine or tryptophan. D genes are given only for firm matches. Size is stated for part of the rows, as once, few or many counts, or as a class when the clone is expanded.

J gene	D gene	clone size	V gene	CDR3 protein	CDR3 DNA
TRBJ2-7	TRBD2	.	TRBV2	CASSSASGYNYEQYF	TGTGCCAGCAGTTCCGCTAGCGGGTATAACTACGAGCAGTACTTC
TRBJ1-4	.	.	TRBV4-2	CASSLERRRGNEKLFF	TGTGCCAGCAGCCTCGAGAGGCGCAGGGGTAATGAAAAACTGTTTTTT
TRBJ2-6	TRBD1	.	TRBV18	CASSPGTGSGANGLTF	TGTGCCAGCTCCCCTGGGACAGGGTCTGGGGCCAACGGCCTGACTTTC
TRBJ2-5	.	.	TRBV5-6	CASSLVGQETQYF	TGTGCCAGCAGCTTGGTCGGTCAAGAGACCCAGTACTTC
TRBJ1-2	.	.	TRBV21-1	CASTGLGGYTF	TGTGCCAGCACAGGATTAGGTGGCTACACCTTC
TRBJ2-7	.	.	TRBV20-1	CSPSGELEQYF	TGCAGTCCGTCGGGAGAACTCGAGCAGTACTTC
TRBJ1-1	.	.	TRBV5-4	CASSTGTFEAFF	TGTGCCAGCAGCACCGGGACATTTGAAGCTTTCTTT
TRBJ2-1	.	.	TRBV5-1	CASSLAGAYNEQFF	TGCGCCAGCAGCTTAGCGGGTGCCTACAATGAGCAGTTCTTC
TRBJ2-3	TRBD2	.	TRBV7-6	CASSPRGLAGGGDTQYF	TGTGCCAGCAGCCCCCGTGGACTAGCGGGAGGAGGGGATACGCAGTATTTT
TRBJ2-7	TRBD2	.	TRBV6-1	CASSGGMGLAGVLEQYF	TGTGCCAGCAGTGGGGGTATGGGACTAGCGGGAGTACTTGAGCAGTACTTC
TRBJ1-4	.	.	TRBV6-1	CASSAGGESEKLFF	TGTGCCAGCAGCGCCGGAGGGGAAAGTGAAAAACTGTTTTTT
TRBJ2-4	.	.	TRBV4-1	CASSSTLALAKNIQYF	TGCGCCAGCAGTTCGACTCTTGCCTTAGCCAAAAACATTCAGTACTTC
TRBJ1-3	.	.	TRBV5-3	CARRSCGTDKKNTIYF	TGTGCCAGAAGATCCTGCGGGACCGACAAGAAAAACACCATATATTTT
TRBJ2-1	.	.	TRBV18	CASSPKQGHNEQFF	TGTGCCAGCTCACCGAAACAGGGACACAATGAGCAGTTCTTC
TRBJ1-2	.	.	TRBV7-2	CASSLQSRRDSVEGYTF	TGTGCCAGCAGCCTCCAATCGCGCAGGGATAGTGTGGAGGGCTACACCTTC
TRBJ2-2	TRBD2	.	TRBV2	CASSETSGDTGELFF	TGTGCCAGCAGTGAGACTAGCGGGGACACCGGGGAGCTGTTTTTT
TRBJ2-3	TRBD2	.	TRBV5-4	CASSSSGRRTDTQYF	TGTGCCAGCAGCTCTAGCGGGAGACGCACAGATACGCAGTATTTT
TRBJ2-1	TRBD2	.	TRBV28	CAILSRQRGYNEQFF	TGTGCCATCCTATCTCGCCAGCGGGGGTACAATGAGCAGTTCTTC
TRBJ2-1	TRBD2	.	TRBV27	CASSFELAGVDEQFF	TGTGCCAGCAGTTTTGAACTAGCGGGAGTTGATGAGCAGTTCTTC
TRBJ2-7	TRBD1	.	TRBV7-9	CASSPPPTGNSYEQYF	TGTGCCAGCAGCCCGCCCCCGACAGGGAACTCCTACGAGCAGTACTTC
TRBJ1-2	TRBD1	.	TRBV6-5	CASSGQGAEGYTF	TGTGCCAGCAGTGGACAGGGGGCAGAGGGCTACACCTTC
TRBJ2-1	.	.	TRBV29-1	CSGGGRGSYNEQFF	TGCAGCGGGGGGGGCAGGGGCTCCTACAATGAGCAGTTCTTC
TRBJ2-2	TRBD2	.	TRBV6-5	CASSYTRGVSTGELFF	TGTGCCAGCAGTTATACCCGGGGGGTTTCCACCGGGGAGCTGTTTTTT
TRBJ2-5	.	.	TRBV5-4	CASSLVGETQYF	TGTGCCAGCAGCCTCGTCGGGGAGACCCAGTACTTC
TRBJ1-2	.	.	TRBV28	CASRGGSYGYTF	TGTGCCAGCAGGGGGGGTTCCTATGGCTACACCTTC
TRBJ2-1	TRBD1	.	TRBV5-1	CASSQDRVNNEQFF	TGCGCCAGCAGCCAGGACAGGGTGAACAATGAGCAGTTCTTC
TRBJ2-7	TRBD1	.	TRBV10-3	CAISETGGSYEQYF	TGTGCCATCAGCGAAACAGGGGGTTCCTACGAGCAGTACTTC
TRBJ2-7	TRBD1	.	TRBV18	CASSPPGTGVWEQYF	TGTGCCAGCTCACCACCGGGGACAGGCGTTTGGGAGCAGTACTTC
TRBJ1-1	.	.	TRBV6-5	CASAHRQGTTEAFF	TGTGCCAGCGCCCACAGGCAGGGCACCACTGAAGCTTTCTTT
TRBJ2-7	TRBD1	.	TRBV28	CASSLGGQGYYEQYF	TGTGCCAGCAGTCTTGGGGGACAGGGTTACTACGAGCAGTACTTC
TRBJ1-5	TRBD1	few	TRBV7-2	CASSQRQGGDQPQHF	TGTGCCAGCAGCCAGCGACAGGGCGGCGATCAGCCCCAGCATTTT
TRBJ2-7	TRBD2	.	TRBV10-2	CASSRAGGSYEQYF	TGCGCCAGCAGTCGAGCGGGAGGATCTTACGAGCAGTACTTC
TRBJ2-3	.	.	TRBV4-1	CASSQDRGDTQYF	TGCGCCAGCAGCCAAGATCGGGGAGATACGCAGTATTTT
TRBJ2-5	TRBD2	.	TRBV2	CASTFLAVKETQYF	TGTGCCAGCACCTTTCTAGCGGTCAAAGAGACCCAGTACTTC
TRBJ2-1	.	.	TRBV6-1	CASSAGPQAGNEQFF	TGTGCCAGCAGTGCGGGTCCCCAGGCGGGTAATGAGCAGTTCTTC
TRBJ2-5	TRBD2	.	TRBV5-1	CASSGGGGEEETQYF	TGCGCCAGCAGCGGGGGGGGTGGCGAGGAGGAGACCCAGTACTTC
TRBJ2-3	TRBD2	.	TRBV4-1	CASGRREGRDTQYF	TGCGCCAGCGGACGACGGGAGGGCCGGGATACGCAGTATTTT
TRBJ2-7	TRBD1	.	TRBV18	CASSPDRAVYEQYF	TGTGCCAGCTCACCGGACAGGGCCGTTTACGAGCAGTACTTC
TRBJ1-2	TRBD1	.	TRBV27	CASSLWTGFGYTF	TGTGCCAGCAGTTTATGGACAGGGTTTGGCTACACCTTC
TRBJ2-2	.	.	TRBV5-1	CASSRTEANTGELFF	TGCGCCAGCAGCCGGACTGAAGCGAACACCGGGGAGCTGTTTTTT
TRBJ1-1	TRBD1	once	TRBV27	CASSPGQGLHGEAFF	TGTGCCAGCAGCCCGGGACAGGGGCTTCATGGTGAAGCTTTCTTT
TRBJ2-1	.	.	TRBV5-6	CASTERRSTYNEQFF	TGTGCCAGCACCGAGCGCCGATCTACCTACAATGAGCAGTTCTTC
TRBJ1-1	.	.	TRBV5-4	CASRPRGREDTEAFF	TGTGCCAGCAGACCCCGGGGCAGGGAGGACACTGAAGCTTTCTTT
TRBJ2-7	.	.	TRBV7-6	CASSLAESYYEQYF	TGTGCCAGCAGCTTAGCGGAGTCTTACTACGAGCAGTACTTC
TRBJ1-1	.	.	TRBV5-1	CASSLAGRDTEAFF	TGCGCCAGCAGCTTGGCTGGGAGGGACACTGAAGCTTTCTTT
TRBJ2-2	TRBD1	once	TRBV7-2	CASSGTQGASGELFF	TGTGCCAGCAGCGGAACACAGGGGGCCTCCGGGGAGCTGTTTTTT
TRBJ2-5	TRBD1	.	TRBV6-4	CASSEDRGWKTQYF	TGTGCCAGCAGTGAGGACAGGGGCTGGAAGACCCAGTACTTC
TRBJ1-5	TRBD1	.	TRBV28	CASSPFPDRASIRNQPQHF	TGTGCCAGCAGCCCGTTCCCCGACAGGGCTTCTATTCGCAATCAGCCCCAGCATTTT
TRBJ1-1	TRBD1	.	TRBV5-1	CASSSVDRDTEAFF	TGCGCCAGCAGCTCGGTCGACAGGGACACTGAAGCTTTCTTT
TRBJ1-2	.	.	TRBV30	CALGRQAMGGYTF	TGTGCCTTGGGCCGACAGGCCATGGGGGGCTACACCTTC
TRBJ2-1	.	once	TRBV27	CASTLRGLEANEQFF	TGTGCCAGCACCCTAAGGGGTCTAGAGGCCAATGAGCAGTTCTTC
TRBJ2-1	.	.	TRBV28	CASDRGSYNEQFF	TGTGCCAGTGACCGGGGATCCTACAATGAGCAGTTCTTC
TRBJ2-3	TRBD2	once	TRBV7-6	CASSRLAGDTDTQYF	TGTGCCAGCAGCAGACTAGCGGGAGATACAGATACGCAGTATTTT
TRBJ1-1	.	.	TRBV7-3	CASSGGRGTEAFF	TGTGCCAGCAGCGGTGGACGAGGGACTGAAGCTTTCTTT
TRBJ1-1	.	.	TRBV7-9	CASSLDGTQSTEAFF	TGTGCCAGCAGCTTAGACGGGACACAAAGCACTGAAGCTTTCTTT